The 25 T cell receptor beta chains presented below share a single source sample, sequenced in a study of T cells in tumors after PD-1 blockade. Method: immunoSEQ multiplex PCR; TCRdb's copy keeps in-frame clones and lacks some. The sample has around 7,000 clones; roughly two thirds are singletons. Sequenced here: tumor tissue, sampled after anti-PD-1 treatment. The receptor set was obtained from a human donor with basal cell carcinoma.

The chain recombines TRBV15 with TRBJ2-1; maybe TRBD2 (7 bases). Trimming removed 9 bases from V and 10 bases from J, with 25 bases in between. Germline CDR1 is LNHNV and CDR2 is YYDKDF (reference sequence). The CDR3 is made up of 15 amino acids. The DNA for the CDR3 is TGTGCCACTCAAGAAAGAGGGGGGGCCTTGTTCGAGCAGTTCTTC. The encoded protein is CATQERGGALFEQFF.

This clone was detected only a few times. The rearrangement joins TRBV19 to TRBJ1-1, with D possibly matching TRBD1 (5 bases). The V end lost 7 bases, the J end lost 4 bases, and 13 bases lay between the germline ends. Germline V CDR1 and CDR2: LNHDA, SQIVND (reference sequence). The CDR3 has 13 amino acids. The chain's CDR3 is CASMSRTRTEAFF. CDR3 nucleotide sequence: TGTGCCAGTATGTCGCGGACACGCACTGAAGCTTTCTTT.

This clone was detected only a few times. The chain is built from TRBV27 and TRBJ2-2, with 9 bases matching TRBD1. CDR1 is MNHEY and CDR2 is SMNVEV in the germline V gene (reference sequence). This CDR3 has 16 amino acids. V shed 2 bases, J shed 6 bases, and the junction held 7 bases outside the gene matches. CDR3 in amino acids: CASSLRGTGSPGELFF. The CDR3 nucleotides are TGTGCCAGCAGTTTACGCGGGACAGGGAGTCCCGGGGAGCTGTTTTTT.

The table lists this clone with a few counts. The chain joins TRBV7-2 to TRBJ1-2; 9 bases are shared with TRBD1. Per germline, CDR1 SGHTA and CDR2 FQGNSA. The CDR3 extends over 14 amino acids. After removal of 2 bases from V and 8 bases from J, the junction contained 6 bases not matched to a gene. CDR3 nucleotide sequence: TGTGCCAGCAGCTTATCGGGACAGGGAGGGGGCTACACCTTC. Amino acids: CASSLSGQGGGYTF. Filled out from reference TRBV7-2 and TRBJ1-2, the complete variable domain reads GAGVSQSPSNKVTEKGKDVELRCDPISGHTALYWYRQSLGQGLEFLIYFQGNSAPDKSGLPSDRFSAERTGGSVSTLTIQRTQQEDSAVYLCASSLSGQGGGYTFGSGTRLTVV.

Only one count was recorded for this clone. The rearrangement links TRBV7-9 to TRBJ2-3, with D possibly matching TRBD2 (6 bases). Germline V gene data show CDR1 as SEHNR and CDR2 as FQNEAQ (reference sequence). CDR3 length: 16 amino acids. Trimming left V 1 base short and J 3 bases short, with 14 bases between. DNA of the CDR3: TGTGCCAGCAGCTTAGGCCGAAGCGGGCCGACAGATACGCAGTATTTT. Its protein product is CASSLGRSGPTDTQYF.

With respect to this clone: This specimen includes other DNA sequences encoding the same CDR3. The chain carries TRBV10-1 and TRBJ2-7; TRBD2 might be the D (5 bases). This CDR3 is 13 amino acids long. Between the trimmed V and J ends, which lost 0 bases and 4 bases, there was a span of 7 bases. The germline gives CDR1 WNHNN, CDR2 SYGVQD (reference sequence). The CDR3 loop is CASSESRGYEQYF. The DNA of the CDR3 is TGCGCCAGCAGTGAGTCGAGAGGGTACGAGCAGTACTTC.

This rearrangement joins TRBV7-9 to TRBJ1-1; D perhaps matches TRBD1 (5 bases). Trimming left V 5 bases short and J 4 bases short, with 14 bases between. Germline CDR1 SEHNR, CDR2 FQNEAQ (reference sequence). The CDR3 extends over 14 amino acids. CDR3 residues: CASSRYGGTTEAFF. In nucleotides, the CDR3 is TGTGCCAGCAGCCGCTATGGGGGGACCACTGAAGCTTTCTTT.

A single count supports this clone. V and J are TRBV11-3 and TRBJ2-3, with unresolved D. The CDR3 extends over 17 amino acids. The germline gives CDR1 SGHNT, CDR2 YENEEA. Trimming removed 2 bases at V and 1 base at J, with 16 bases between. The CDR3 DNA reads as TGTGCCAGCAGCTTATTGGATCCAAACGGTGGCACAGATACGCAGTATTTT. It specifies CASSLLDPNGGTDTQYF.

The chain uses TRBV4-1 and TRBJ1-2, with 8 bases fitting TRBD1. CDR1 is MGHRA, CDR2 YSYEKL, per germline. V was clipped by 3 bases and J by 4 bases; unmatched bases: 4. The CDR3 sequence is 14 residues long. CDR3: CASSHIGTGYGYTF. CDR3 nucleotides: TGCGCCAGCAGCCACATAGGGACAGGCTATGGCTACACCTTC.

The chain carries TRBV27 and TRBJ1-1; D is possibly TRBD1 (5 bases). Germline V gene lookup returns CDR1 MNHEY and CDR2 SMNVEV (reference sequence). The CDR3 covers 18 residues. The ends were cut back, 7 bases at V and 1 base at J, with 25 bases in the middle. CDR3 sequence reads: CASKTTEVGGARNTEAFF. DNA of the CDR3: TGTGCCAGCAAAACTACAGAGGTCGGGGGTGCACGGAACACTGAAGCTTTCTTT.

This clone was counted a few times. The rearrangement joins TRBV4-3 to TRBJ2-2, with TRBD2 matching 11 bases. V lost 1 base to trimming and J lost 5 bases; unmatched junction nucleotides: 0. The CDR3 length is 15 residues. CDR1 and CDR2 from the germline V gene are LGHNA and YSLEER. This CDR3 is CASSQGTSGTGELFF. The CDR3 DNA sequence: TGCGCCAGCAGCCAAGGGACTAGCGGGACCGGGGAGCTGTTTTTT.

This chain joins TRBV6-6 and TRBJ2-3; TRBD2 agrees at 8 bases. With V trimmed by 6 bases and J by 0 bases, 5 bases remained unmatched. The CDR3 has 15 residues. From germline, CDR1 is MNHNY and CDR2 SVGAGI (reference sequence). The CDR3 coding sequence is TGTGCCAGCAGCGGGAGGGAGGGAAGCACAGATACGCAGTATTTT. Its translation: CASSGREGSTDTQYF.

This clone is labeled medium-sized. V and J are TRBV5-1 and TRBJ2-2; tentatively, D is TRBD1 (6 bases). The V and J ends lost 1 base and 6 bases respectively, with 10 bases between them. This CDR3 spans 14 amino acids. Germline assignment: CDR1 SGHRS and CDR2 YFSETQ. In DNA form, the CDR3 reads TGCGCCAGCAGCTTGAAACAGGGCTCCGGGGAGCTGTTTTTT. Translated: CASSLKQGSGELFF.

The chain uses TRBV5-1 and TRBJ2-3; 8 positions match TRBD1. Germline CDR1 is SGHRS and CDR2 is YFSETQ. V dropped 2 bases and J dropped 5; count of bases not matched to a gene: 4. This CDR3 region has 14 residues. DNA of the CDR3: TGCGCCAGCAGCTTCCAGGGGGCAGAAGATACGCAGTATTTT. Its translation: CASSFQGAEDTQYF.

The chain has TRBV3-1 (or the pseudogene TRBV3-2) and TRBJ2-4, with D tentatively TRBD1 (5 bases). The CDR3 totals 13 residues. Germline V CDR1 and CDR2: LGHDT, YNNKEL (reference sequence). Trimming stripped 3 bases from V and 3 bases from J, with 6 bases between. CDR3 in DNA: TGTGCCAGCAGCCAGACAGACAAAAACATTCAGTACTTC. Residues: CASSQTDKNIQYF.

By share of the sample, this clone is medium-sized (0.01 to 0.1%). The rearrangement joins TRBV7-2 to TRBJ2-3; 8 bases map to TRBD2. The V and J ends lost 2 bases and 2 bases, in that order; junction bases with no gene match: 3. The CDR3 extends over 15 amino acids. Germline CDR1 reads SGHTA; CDR2 reads FQGNSA. CDR3 in DNA: TGTGCCAGCAGCTTAAGCGGGAGTTTCACAGATACGCAGTATTTT. Translating gives CASSLSGSFTDTQYF.

The V call is TRBV11-3, the J call TRBJ2-1, with 7 bases fitting TRBD1. The CDR3 contains 16 residues. The J segment lost 8 bases and the V segment lost 1 base, leaving 11 bases of the junction unmatched. CDR1 is SGHNT and CDR2 is YENEEA in the germline V gene. As DNA, the CDR3 is TGTGCCAGCAGCTTAGCGCGGAGAGGGGGCAGGGATGAGCAGTTCTTC. Protein product: CASSLARRGGRDEQFF.

This clone was counted only a few times. The chain is built from TRBV6-2 or TRBV6-3 and TRBJ2-3, with TRBD2 as a possible D gene (6 bases). Trimming stripped 2 bases from V and 3 bases from J, with 12 bases between. The CDR3 is 15 amino acids. Per germline, CDR1 MNHEY and CDR2 SVGEGT. The DNA of the CDR3 is TGTGCCAGCAGTTACACCGGGACTGCAACAGATACGCAGTATTTT. Translating gives CASSYTGTATDTQYF.

This clone was recorded a few times. The chain has TRBV5-3 and TRBJ1-6; 9 bases are shared with TRBD1. TRBV5-3 is labeled an ORF, and its function is uncertain. V lost 4 bases, J lost 1 base, and 3 bases stayed unmatched. The CDR3 length is 16 residues. The CDR3 loop is CARSTDRGSYNSPLHF. CDR3 DNA sequence: TGTGCCAGAAGCACGGACAGGGGTTCCTATAATTCACCCCTCCACTTT.

The CDR3 DNA sequence: TGTGCCAGCAGCCCTGGCGAATACAATGAGCAGTTCTTC. Its translation: CASSPGEYNEQFF. The chain joins TRBV7-3 to TRBJ2-1; D uncertain. The CDR3 is 13 residues long. Germline V gene data show CDR1 as SGHTA and CDR2 as FQGTGA. Trimming pared 5 bases from V and 4 bases from J, leaving 9 bases between.

The rearrangement joins TRBV3-1 (or the pseudogene TRBV3-2) to TRBJ2-1; possibly TRBD2 for D (5 bases). V lost 4 bases to trimming and J lost 8 bases, with 9 bases between them. Germline CDR1 reads LGHDT; CDR2 reads YNNKEL (reference sequence). The CDR3 has 12 residues. This chain's CDR3 is CASSREGYEQFF. The CDR3 region has the DNA TGTGCCAGCAGCCGAGAGGGTTATGAGCAGTTCTTC.

The chain joins TRBV7-2 to TRBJ2-1; TRBD2 might be the D (5 bases). The length of the CDR3 is 16 residues. The germline V and J ends were trimmed by 1 base and 2 bases, with 12 bases remaining between them. CDR1 and CDR2 (germline): SGHTA, FQGNSA. The CDR3 nucleotides are TGTGCCAGCAGCTTAGTTCTGGAGGTACCCTACAATGAGCAGTTCTTC. It is translated as CASSLVLEVPYNEQFF.

The CDR3 DNA is TGTGCCAGCAGCAAAGGGCTGGACAGGGCCCCGCCAGATACGCAGTATTTT. Protein product: CASSKGLDRAPPDTQYF. The chain combines TRBV21-1 with TRBJ2-3; the table's D call TRBD1 went unverified against the DNA. TRBV21-1 represents a pseudogene. The CDR3 is 17 amino acids.

This sequence joins TRBV7-2 and TRBJ1-2, with TRBD1 matching over 8 bases. This CDR3 is built from 14 residues. Losses at the gene ends were 5 bases for V and 4 bases for J; bases not matched to a gene: 6. Germline V gives CDR1 SGHTA, CDR2 FQGNSA. Here the CDR3 DNA reads TGTGCCAGCAGCAAAGCCGGGACAGGCTATGGCTACACCTTC. It is translated as CASSKAGTGYGYTF.

This clone was seen more than once but under ten times. The chain has TRBV12-5 and TRBJ1-2, with D maybe TRBD1 (5 bases). The CDR3 is 17 amino acids. With 3 bases removed from V and 6 bases from J, the gap between germline ends came to 23 bases. Germline CDR1 is LGHNT and CDR2 is FRNRAP. CDR3 sequence (DNA): TGTGCTAGTGGTTTACAGGACGGAACCCTTTTAGGAGATGGCTACACCTTC. Translation: CASGLQDGTLLGDGYTF.